This T cell receptor beta chain was captured by sequencing in a study of cytomegalovirus exposure and HLA in healthy donors. Both 60 Vbeta primers and 13 Jbeta primers went into the PCR. Measured with immunoSEQ multiplex PCR; TCRdb has only the in-frame clones, and not every one. The sample lists over 80,000 clones, about three quarters occurring once. Findings and limits, study-wide: An observed cluster of highly shared sequence variants was recorded as a likely sequencing artifact.

V shed 0 bases, J shed 14 bases, and the junction held 9 bases outside the gene matches. The CDR3 totals 14 residues. The table lists this clone with a few counts. As yet, its antigen is unknown. The source of this sequence is a man aged 35 to 55 in good health and CMV-seronegative. Sequenced input: PBMCs. The chain carries TRBV5-3 and TRBJ2-2; 8 nucleotides line up with TRBD2. TRBV5-3 is flagged as an ORF with uncertain function. CDR3 residues: CARSLERGGRYLFF. CDR3 coding DNA: TGTGCCAGAAGCTTGGAACGCGGGGGGCGATATCTGTTTTTT.